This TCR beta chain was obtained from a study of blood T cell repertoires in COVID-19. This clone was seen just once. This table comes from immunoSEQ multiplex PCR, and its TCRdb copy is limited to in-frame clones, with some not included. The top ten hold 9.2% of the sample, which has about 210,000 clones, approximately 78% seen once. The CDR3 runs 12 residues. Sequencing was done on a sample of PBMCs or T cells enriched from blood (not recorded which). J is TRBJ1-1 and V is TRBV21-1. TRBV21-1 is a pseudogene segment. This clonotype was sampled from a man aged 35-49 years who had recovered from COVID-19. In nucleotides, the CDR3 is TGTGCCACTCCAGACGGGGGCACTGAAGCTTTCTTT. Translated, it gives CATPDGGTEAFF.